The sequence of this TCR beta chain was determined in a study of shared clonotypes between healthy human individuals. Study-level results: Generation probabilities were higher for clonotypes shared across all four sorted-subset donors than for unshared ones.

Repertoires were generated with immunoSEQ multiplex PCR, while TCRdb's copy carries only in-frame clones and drops some. Of some 2,500,000 clones listed, 93% are singletons. As to this clone: Antigen specificity is unknown.

V was clipped by 2 bases and J by 3 bases, with 14 bases between them. The CDR3 is 16 amino acids. Germline CDR1 is MNHNY and CDR2 is SVGAGI (reference sequence). This TCR was sampled from a man between 18 and 35 years old in good health. Some clones in this sample may be carry-over from other donors' samples. Specimen: naive CD4+ T cells from PBMCs. Subset specified: CD45RA+ positively selected. The chain recombines TRBV6-6 with TRBJ1-5; a weak D match, TRBD1 (6 bases). The CDR3 DNA is TGTGCCAGCAGTTACGGTTCCAGGGGTAACAATCAGCCCCAGCATTTT. Translating gives CASSYGSRGNNQPQHF.